Following are 17 T cell receptor beta chains from one sample sequenced in a study of cytomegalovirus exposure and HLA in healthy donors. PCR amplification relied on 60 Vbeta primers (plus 13 Jbeta primers). The protocol was immunoSEQ multiplex PCR, while the TCRdb copy is restricted to in-frame clones and leaves out a portion. Among about 120,000 clones listed, over 65% were seen once. Sequenced input: PBMCs. The receptors originated from a man between 18 and 35 years old in good health and CMV-seropositive.

V is TRBV6-1 and J is TRBJ1-1; tentative D call: TRBD1 (6 bases). Germline CDR1 reads MNHNS; CDR2 reads SASEGT. The germline V and J ends were trimmed by 6 bases and 5 bases, with 13 bases remaining between them. This CDR3 is 13 amino acids long. CDR3: CASSQQGRTEAFF. Written as DNA, the CDR3 is TGTGCCAGCAGCCAACAGGGAAGGACTGAAGCTTTCTTT.

This chain joins TRBV7-8 and TRBJ1-2, with no clear D. CDR1 is SGHVS, CDR2 FQNEAQ, per germline. Between the trimmed V and J ends, which lost 1 base and 4 bases, there was a span of 16 bases. The CDR3 extends over 16 amino acids. CDR3 sequence reads: CASSLVPGMPLYGYTF. DNA for the CDR3: TGTGCCAGCAGCTTAGTACCCGGGATGCCCCTCTATGGCTACACCTTC.

Comment on this clone: Within the sample, other DNA sequences also encode this same CDR3. The V and J genes are TRBV10-1 and TRBJ2-5, with TRBD1 as a possible D gene (5 bases). The CDR3 length is 13 residues. The germline gives CDR1 WNHNN, CDR2 SYGVQD (reference sequence). V lost 3 bases and J lost 7, with 12 bases in between. The chain's CDR3 is CASSDQGRGTQYF. The CDR3 nucleotides read TGCGCCAGCAGTGACCAGGGCCGTGGGACCCAGTACTTC.

The chain joins TRBV7-9 to TRBJ2-2, with 10 bases aligning to TRBD2. Trimming cost V 7 bases and J 2 bases; bases outside gene matches: 10. This CDR3 contains 17 residues. Germline V gene sequence: CDR1 SEHNR, CDR2 FQNEAQ (reference sequence). CDR3 protein: CASTPSSGGPNTGELFF. In DNA, the CDR3 is TGTGCCAGCACCCCAAGTAGCGGGGGGCCTAACACCGGGGAGCTGTTTTTT. The entire variable domain, with the rest obtained from reference TRBV7-9 and TRBJ2-2, is as follows: DTGVSQNPRHKITKRGQNVTFRCDPISEHNRLYWYRQTLGQGPEFLTYFQNEAQLEKSRLLSDRFSAERPKGSFSTLEIQRTEQGDSAMYLCASTPSSGGPNTGELFFGEGSRLTVL.

The chain combines TRBV28 with TRBJ2-3, with TRBD2 matching over 7 bases. V lost 5 bases and J lost 4; bases outside the gene matches: 12. The germline V gene has CDR1 MDHEN and CDR2 SYDVKM. This CDR3 region has 16 residues. The CDR3 DNA is TGTGCCAGCAGTCGGCGGACCGGGGGGATGCCAGATACGCAGTATTTT. Amino acids: CASSRRTGGMPDTQYF. Complete variable domain (other parts from reference TRBV28 and TRBJ2-3): DVKVTQSSRYLVKRTGEKVFLECVQDMDHENMFWYRQDPGLGLRLIYFSYDVKMKEKGDIPEGYSVSREKKERFSLILESASTNQTSMYLCASSRRTGGMPDTQYFGPGTRLTVL.

The rearrangement joins TRBV7-9 to TRBJ2-7; D is possibly TRBD1 (5 bases). V was cut by 5 bases and J by 6 bases, with 11 bases left in between. The CDR3 loop spans 12 amino acids. In germline, CDR1 is SEHNR, CDR2 FQNEAQ (reference sequence). The CDR3 sequence is CASSPGWSEQYF. CDR3 nucleotide sequence: TGTGCCAGCAGCCCAGGGTGGAGCGAGCAGTACTTC. Full variable domain (rest looked up from reference TRBV7-9 and TRBJ2-7): DTGVSQNPRHKITKRGQNVTFRCDPISEHNRLYWYRQTLGQGPEFLTYFQNEAQLEKSRLLSDRFSAERPKGSFSTLEIQRTEQGDSAMYLCASSPGWSEQYFGPGTRLTVT.

This rearrangement joins TRBV30 to TRBJ1-5, with 10 bases identical to TRBD1. After removal of 3 bases from V and 4 bases from J, the junction contained 3 bases not matched to a gene. The CDR3 extends over 14 amino acids. Germline loops: CDR1 GTSNPN, CDR2 SVGIG (reference sequence). CDR3 sequence reads: CAWRKDRGNQPQHF. The CDR3, as DNA: TGTGCCTGGAGAAAGGACAGGGGGAATCAGCCCCAGCATTTT.

This chain connects TRBV27 to TRBJ1-6, with D unclear. Germline CDR1 MNHEY, CDR2 SMNVEV (reference sequence). CDR3 length: 14 amino acids. The V gene lost 2 bases and the J gene lost 11 bases, with 13 bases spanning the gap. The CDR3 DNA is TGTGCCAGCAGTTTAGCGCCCCTAAGTCCACCCCTCCACTTT. Amino acid sequence: CASSLAPLSPPLHF.

The chain carries TRBV5-1 and TRBJ1-2; 8 nucleotides align to TRBD1. CDR1 is SGHRS, CDR2 YFSETQ, per germline. V shed 1 base, J shed 4 bases, and the junction held 6 bases outside the gene matches. CDR3 length: 15 residues. The CDR3, as DNA: TGCGCCAGCAGCTTGATCGGGACAGGCCCCTATGGCTACACCTTC. This encodes CASSLIGTGPYGYTF.

V usage is TRBV23-1 and J usage is TRBJ1-3; D is unresolved. TRBV23-1 is noted as an ORF with a role that remains uncertain. V dropped 1 base and J dropped 4 bases, with 8 bases sitting between them. The CDR3 sequence is 14 residues long. The CDR3 nucleotides read TGCGCCAGCAGTCAATGCCAGGTGGGAAACACCATATATTTT. Translated, it gives CASSQCQVGNTIYF.

J is TRBJ1-5 and V is TRBV5-1, with D possibly TRBD1 on 5 matching bases. This CDR3 contains 20 residues. Trimming removed 0 bases at V and 0 bases at J, with 22 bases between. Germline V lookup: CDR1 SGHRS, CDR2 YFSETQ. CDR3 residues: CASSLAAWRGPPYSNQPQHF. CDR3 bases: TGCGCCAGCAGCTTGGCCGCCTGGAGGGGTCCTCCGTATAGCAATCAGCCCCAGCATTTT.

The chain links TRBV6-5 to TRBJ1-2; a weak D match, TRBD1 (6 bases). The germline V and J ends were trimmed by 0 bases and 6 bases, with 14 bases remaining between them. Per germline, CDR1 MNHEY and CDR2 SVGAGI. CDR3 length: 15 residues. Written as DNA, the CDR3 is TGTGCCAGCAGTTACTCTATGCGGGGGCCAGATGGCTACACCTTC. The encoded protein is CASSYSMRGPDGYTF.

The chain recombines TRBV29-1 with TRBJ1-4; the D is unclear. The V gene's germline CDR1 is SQVTM and CDR2 ANQGSEA. CDR3 length: 12 amino acids. Trimming stripped 6 bases from V and 4 bases from J, with 9 bases between. Here the CDR3 reads CSVRSSNEKLFF. DNA for the CDR3: TGCAGCGTCCGCTCTAGTAATGAAAAACTGTTTTTT.

The chain couples TRBV19 to TRBJ1-1; D might be TRBD1 (5 bases). The length of the CDR3 is 13 residues. V lost 6 bases and J lost 8, with 16 bases in between. Germline V gene sequence: CDR1 LNHDA, CDR2 SQIVND (reference sequence). The CDR3 DNA reads TGTGCCAGTAGGCAGGGCAACTTCTTAGAAGCTTTCTTT. Its translation is CASRQGNFLEAFF.

The rearrangement links TRBV6-5 to TRBJ2-7; 15 positions agree with TRBD2. The V segment lost 5 bases and the J segment 3 bases; nucleotides outside the gene matches: 2. There are 15 residues in the CDR3. Germline CDR1 reads MNHEY; CDR2 reads SVGAGI. The CDR3 protein is CASSRGLAGGYEQYF. The CDR3 nucleotides are TGTGCCAGCAGTCGGGGACTAGCGGGGGGCTACGAGCAGTACTTC.

Of note for this clone: Other DNA sequences in this specimen translate into the identical CDR3. The chain recombines TRBV7-3 with TRBJ2-2, with 8 bases lining up with TRBD2. Germline CDR1 SGHTA, CDR2 FQGTGA. The CDR3 covers 15 residues. With 2 bases clipped from V and 4 bases from J, the junction kept 3 bases outside the gene matches. CDR3 region: CASSLRGGGTGELFF. The CDR3 region has the DNA TGTGCCAGCAGCTTACGGGGGGGCGGCACCGGGGAGCTGTTTTTT.

The V and J genes are TRBV7-6 and TRBJ2-5; D perhaps matches TRBD2 (6 bases). From germline, CDR1 is SGHVS and CDR2 FNYEAQ. CDR3 length: 15 amino acids. V lost 3 bases to trimming and J lost 2 bases, with 13 bases between them. The CDR3 spells CASSFNTGLQETQYF. CDR3 DNA: TGTGCCAGCAGCTTCAACACGGGACTGCAAGAGACCCAGTACTTC.